One TCR beta chain is described in this entry. Antigen specificity is unknown. RNA transcripts provided the template for amplifying TCR beta CDR3 regions. Second-round multiplex PCR came after a first-round RT-PCR that employed HTBI primers. One entry per CDR3 protein results from TCRdb running MiXCR on the multiplex PCR reads. The sample lists 200,000 to 250,000 distinct CDR3 sequences; around 30% were seen once. V dropped 6 bases and J dropped 0; count of bases not matched to a gene: 11. Germline values: CDR1 DFQATT, CDR2 SNEGSKA (reference sequence). The CDR3 runs 15 residues. The sample comes from a study of Graves' ophthalmopathy and Graves' hyperthyroidism. Overall study findings and caveats: Most thyroid clonotypes expanded beyond 0.001 frequency were also found in blood.

The sequence was obtained from a man aged 50 to 59 with Graves' ophthalmopathy. The sequenced sample was peripheral blood. The chain employs TRBV20-1 and TRBJ2-7; 7 nucleotides agree with TRBD2. The CDR3 nucleotides read TGCAGTGCCCAACGGCGAGCGGGAACCTCCTACGAGCAGTACTTC. This gives the protein CSAQRRAGTSYEQYF.